The 24 T cell receptor beta chains listed next were all sequenced from one sample in a study of human T cells and chemical hapten exposure. Time point noted: pre-sensitization, week 0. Noted treatment: therapeutic diphenylcyclopropenone sensitization with weekly scalp DPC. TCRdb re-analysed the RACE reads in MiXCR, keeping a single row per CDR3 protein. Among some 200,000 distinct CDR3 sequences listed, approximately 29% were seen once. This material consisted of whole blood, taken in connection with sensitization to the hapten diphenylcyclopropenone (DPC). The receptors were sampled from a woman aged 30 to 39 with alopecia areata. Some clones in this sample may be carry-over from other donors' samples.

The chain joins TRBV29-1 to TRBJ2-3; tentatively, D is TRBD1 or TRBD2 (6 bases each). The CDR3 is made up of 13 amino acids. The V gene lost 1 base and the J gene lost 2 bases, with 7 bases spanning the gap. CDR1 SQVTM and CDR2 ANQGSEA come from the germline V gene. The CDR3 sequence is CSVEGGATDTQYF. CDR3 nucleotides: TGCAGCGTTGAAGGGGGGGCCACAGATACGCAGTATTTT.

The chain is built from TRBV28 and TRBJ1-2, with 10 bases lining up with TRBD1. This CDR3 region has 14 residues. The ends lost 5 bases at V and 7 bases at J; junction bases unmatched: 7. The germline V gene has CDR1 MDHEN and CDR2 SYDVKM. CDR3 sequence reads: CASSLGTGVFGYTF. CDR3 DNA: TGTGCCAGCAGTCTAGGGACAGGGGTTTTTGGCTACACCTTC.

The chain uses TRBV7-2 and TRBJ1-2; 7 bases match TRBD1. The CDR3 extends over 16 amino acids. The germline gives CDR1 SGHTA, CDR2 FQGNSA. The V gene end was trimmed by 0 bases and the J gene end by 4 bases; junction bases not matched to a gene: 8. Here the CDR3 reads CASSLATGAQGYGYTF. The CDR3 nucleotides read TGTGCCAGCAGCTTAGCCACAGGGGCGCAGGGCTATGGCTACACCTTC. Full variable domain (outside the CDR3, taken from reference TRBV7-2 and TRBJ1-2): GAGVSQSPSNKVTEKGKDVELRCDPISGHTALYWYRQSLGQGLEFLIYFQGNSAPDKSGLPSDRFSAERTGGSVSTLTIQRTQQEDSAVYLCASSLATGAQGYGYTFGSGTRLTVV.

This clonotype was observed a handful of times. The chain combines TRBV6-5 with TRBJ1-1; TRBD1 is a possible D gene (5 bases). V lost 0 bases and J lost 4, with 12 bases in between. The CDR3 has 15 residues. Per the germline V gene, CDR1 is MNHEY and CDR2 is SVGAGI. The CDR3 DNA sequence: TGTGCCAGCAGTTACTCGTCCGGGAGGGGCACTGAAGCTTTCTTT. Translated, it gives CASSYSSGRGTEAFF.

V usage is TRBV28 and J usage is TRBJ2-2; possibly TRBD2 for D (6 bases). The CDR3 is 18 residues long. CDR1 is MDHEN and CDR2 is SYDVKM in the germline V gene. Trimming removed 6 bases at V and 2 bases at J, with 22 bases between. The CDR3 loop is CASSRTIRIAANTGELFF. CDR3 DNA: TGTGCCAGCAGCCGTACCATTAGGATAGCGGCAAACACCGGGGAGCTGTTTTTT.

The chain joins TRBV15 to TRBJ1-5, with TRBD1 matching over 12 bases. V was clipped by 4 bases and J by 2 bases; unmatched bases: 6. Germline V gives CDR1 LNHNV, CDR2 YYDKDF (reference sequence). The CDR3 consists of 17 residues. This chain's CDR3 is CATSNRDRGLGNQPQHF. In DNA, the CDR3 is TGTGCCACCAGCAACCGGGACAGGGGGCTAGGCAATCAGCCCCAGCATTTT.

The chain carries TRBV2 and TRBJ1-4, with 9 bases matching TRBD1. This CDR3 spans 14 amino acids. CDR1 SNHLY and CDR2 FYNNEI come from the germline V gene. V shed 5 bases and J 6 bases; nucleotides not matched to a gene: 4. This CDR3 reads CASSKDRGDEKLFF. The CDR3 nucleotides read TGTGCCAGCAGTAAGGACAGGGGTGATGAAAAACTGTTTTTT.

The V call is TRBV6-5, the J call TRBJ2-2; D could derive from TRBD1 or TRBD2 (6 bases each). This CDR3 spans 19 amino acids. The germline V gene encodes CDR1 MNHEY and CDR2 SVGAGI. The V end was cut by 5 bases, the J end by 1 base, with 23 bases between. DNA of the CDR3: TGTGCCAGCAGTACTCAACTTAGGAGGGGGGCCTGGAACACCGGGGAGCTGTTTTTT. It encodes CASSTQLRRGAWNTGELFF.

This clonotype came up a few times. The gene calls are TRBV5-1 and TRBJ1-1; possible D gene TRBD1, 6 bases. Germline CDR1 is SGHRS and CDR2 is YFSETQ. The ends were cut back, 4 bases at V and 11 bases at J, with 15 bases in the middle. The CDR3 is made up of 12 amino acids. The CDR3 region is CASSPTTGAAFF. The CDR3 DNA follows: TGCGCCAGCAGCCCAACTACGGGGGCCGCTTTCTTT.

This chain links TRBV3-1 with TRBJ2-7, with TRBD2 matching over 11 bases. From germline, CDR1 is LGHDT and CDR2 YNNKEL (reference sequence). The junction had 4 bases not matched to a gene; V was cut back by 2 bases and J by 1 base. This CDR3 comprises 16 residues. CDR3 nucleotides: TGTGCCAGCAGCCAAATAGGACTAGCGGGTTCCTACGAGCAGTACTTC. This sequence encodes CASSQIGLAGSYEQYF.

As for this clonotype: This CDR3 fails to terminate in the conserved phenylalanine or tryptophan, so it likely reflects a read error. The J gene is TRBJ2-5, the V gene TRBV12-3 or TRBV12-4; D ambiguous. Trimming removed 3 bases at V and 5 bases at J, with 4 bases between. This CDR3 spans 11 amino acids. CDR3 amino acids: CASSLGETQYL. The CDR3 nucleotides read TGTGCCAGCAGTTTGGGCGAGACCCAGTACCTC.

This clonotype was recorded a few times. The J gene is TRBJ1-2, the V gene TRBV29-1; maybe TRBD1 (5 bases). This CDR3 has 12 amino acids. V lost 2 bases and J lost 8, with 12 bases in between. Germline values: CDR1 SQVTM, CDR2 ANQGSEA. The CDR3 bases are TGCAGCGTTGAAATCCGGGGGGGAGGCTACACCTTC. Amino acid sequence: CSVEIRGGGYTF.

The gene calls are TRBV7-2 and TRBJ1-6; 8 nucleotides line up with TRBD1. With 5 bases clipped from V and 9 bases from J, the junction kept 6 bases outside the gene matches. CDR3 length: 14 amino acids. From germline, CDR1 is SGHTA and CDR2 FQGNSA. The CDR3 nucleotides read TGTGCCAGCAGCCCAAGGACAGGGAGTTCACCCCTCCACTTT. It specifies CASSPRTGSSPLHF.

The chain carries TRBV20-1 and TRBJ1-1; a possible D gene is TRBD1 (6 bases). With 3 bases removed from V and 4 bases from J, the gap between germline ends came to 15 bases. CDR3 size: 14 residues. CDR1 DFQATT and CDR2 SNEGSKA come from the germline V gene (reference sequence). CDR3 DNA sequence: TGCAGTGCTAGCAGGGTCAGGGGAGGCACTGAAGCTTTCTTT. Translation gives CSASRVRGGTEAFF.

This clonotype was observed a few times. Here the CDR3 reads CASSPLAGVDYNEQFF. CDR3 coding DNA: TGTGCCAGCTCACCACTAGCAGGAGTGGATTACAATGAGCAGTTCTTC. The chain has TRBV18 and TRBJ2-1; D is uncertain. The germline V gene encodes CDR1 KGHSH and CDR2 LQKENI. The CDR3 totals 16 residues. With 1 base removed from V and 4 bases from J, the gap between germline ends came to 14 bases.

In DNA form, the CDR3 reads TGTGCCAGCAGCGTATCGCGGAACACTGAAGCTTTCTTT. Its translation is CASSVSRNTEAFF. The chain is built from TRBV9 and TRBJ1-1; unclear D gene. Trimming shortened V by 1 base and J by 1 base, and 5 bases separated the two germline ends. The CDR3 runs to 13 residues. Germline values: CDR1 SGDLS, CDR2 YYNGEE.

The chain has TRBV7-9 and TRBJ1-6; unclear D gene. V was shortened by 2 bases and J by 0 bases, with 5 bases between the two germline ends. Germline assignment: CDR1 SEHNR and CDR2 FQNEAQ (reference sequence). This CDR3 has 15 residues. The CDR3, as DNA: TGTGCCAGCAGCTTACTGAGCTCCTATAATTCACCCCTCCACTTT. It specifies CASSLLSSYNSPLHF.

This clonotype turned up a few times. The J gene is TRBJ2-4, the V gene TRBV29-1; D is unresolved. This CDR3 is 14 amino acids long. Germline-derived CDR1 and CDR2 are SQVTM and ANQGSEA. Trimming left V 6 bases short and J 0 bases short, with 12 bases between. CDR3 in amino acids: CSVLEQRAKNIQYF. The CDR3 DNA is TGCAGCGTCCTTGAACAGCGAGCCAAAAACATTCAGTACTTC.

In this sample, this clonotype turned up a few times. V and J are TRBV29-1 and TRBJ2-1, with 13 bases that match TRBD2. There are 15 residues in the CDR3. The V segment lost 4 bases and the J segment 9 bases; nucleotides outside the gene matches: 9. Germline CDR1 SQVTM, CDR2 ANQGSEA. The CDR3: CSVVVGLAGLGEQFF. CDR3 nucleotide sequence: TGCAGCGTTGTCGTGGGACTAGCGGGACTTGGTGAGCAGTTCTTC.

The rearrangement links TRBV18 to TRBJ2-2; D is perhaps TRBD2 (6 bases). The V and J ends lost 2 bases and 4 bases respectively, with 14 bases between them. The CDR3 covers 16 residues. Germline V gene lookup returns CDR1 KGHSH and CDR2 LQKENI. The CDR3 protein is CASSPFFRDSTGELFF. The CDR3 DNA reads TGTGCCAGCTCACCATTCTTCCGGGACTCCACCGGGGAGCTGTTTTTT.

The chain uses TRBV7-6 and TRBJ1-6; D gene ambiguous. The CDR3 runs to 12 residues. Germline values: CDR1 SGHVS, CDR2 FNYEAQ. Trimming shortened V by 5 bases and J by 9 bases, and 8 bases separated the two germline ends. In DNA, the CDR3 is TGTGCCAGCAGCGAACGGGGTTCACCCCTCCACTTT. It translates to CASSERGSPLHF.

This clonotype has just a few counts. This sequence joins TRBV6-2 or TRBV6-3 and TRBJ1-5; D ambiguous. The length of the CDR3 is 14 residues. Germline V CDR1 and CDR2: MNHEY, SVGEGT. V shed 4 bases and J shed 9 bases, with 16 bases lying between them. As DNA, the CDR3 is TGTGCCAGCAGTTCCACGCCTACTCAAGGGCCCCAGCATTTT. This sequence encodes CASSSTPTQGPQHF.

This clonotype came up once. The chain couples TRBV6-2 or TRBV6-3 to TRBJ2-4, with 8 bases matching TRBD1. After removal of 5 bases from V and 5 bases from J, the junction contained 11 bases not matched to a gene. Germline V CDR1 and CDR2: MNHEY, SVGEGT. The CDR3 is 16 amino acids. The CDR3 coding sequence is TGTGCCAGCAGTGACCAGATAGGGACAGGAGAAAACATTCAGTACTTC. Its translation is CASSDQIGTGENIQYF.

The rearrangement links TRBV28 to TRBJ2-1, with TRBD2 matching over 11 bases. CDR1 is MDHEN and CDR2 is SYDVKM in the germline V gene. V lost 5 bases to trimming and J lost 6 bases; unmatched junction nucleotides: 15. The CDR3 runs 18 residues. CDR3 nucleotides: TGTGCCAGCAGTCCGGGGCTAGCGGGGGGCCTCCTGGGCAATGAGCAGTTCTTC. Residues: CASSPGLAGGLLGNEQFF.